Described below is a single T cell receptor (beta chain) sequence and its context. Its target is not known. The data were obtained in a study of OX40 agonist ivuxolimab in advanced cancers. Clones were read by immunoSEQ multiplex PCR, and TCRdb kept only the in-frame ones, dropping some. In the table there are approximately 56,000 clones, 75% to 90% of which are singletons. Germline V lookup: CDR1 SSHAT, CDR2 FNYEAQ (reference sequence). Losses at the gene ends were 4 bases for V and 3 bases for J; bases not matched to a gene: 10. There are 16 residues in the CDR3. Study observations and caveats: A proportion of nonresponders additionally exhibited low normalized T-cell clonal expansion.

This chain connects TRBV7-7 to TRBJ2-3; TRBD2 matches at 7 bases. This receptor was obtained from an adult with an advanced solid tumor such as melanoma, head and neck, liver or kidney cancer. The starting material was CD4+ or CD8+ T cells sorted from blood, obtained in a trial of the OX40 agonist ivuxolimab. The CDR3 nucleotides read TGTGCCAGCAGCTCCTCGGGGGGAGGGCCAACAGATACGCAGTATTTT. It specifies CASSSSGGGPTDTQYF.